These 30 T cell receptor beta chains were all obtained from the same sample, sequenced in a study of early T cells in non-severe SARS-CoV-2 infection listed by TCRdb under 2021. To prepare the library, 5' RACE was applied. Sequencing was carried out with a NextSeq 500. TCRdb passed the public sequencing reads through fastp at Q25 and MiXCR, retaining productive beta sequences. CDR3 protein duplicates are merged, each entry listing the most common genes and DNA. The sample yields approximately 76,000 distinct CDR3 sequences; around 11% were counted once. The ten largest account for 4.7% of the sample. Sequencing used whole blood. The receptors originated from an adult who was a healthcare worker with PCR-confirmed SARS-CoV-2 infection or an uninfected control (not recorded which).

V is TRBV5-1 and J is TRBJ1-2, with D possibly being TRBD1 (5 bases). Germline CDR1 SGHRS, CDR2 YFSETQ. Trimming pared 3 bases from V and 4 bases from J, leaving 10 bases between. The CDR3 consists of 13 residues. The CDR3 is CASSSGTVYGYTF. CDR3 coding DNA: TGCGCCAGCAGCTCCGGGACTGTCTATGGCTACACCTTC.

The CDR3 bases are TGTGCCATCAGTGCCCCCTTGACCAGGGGGAGCTACGAGCAGTACTTC. It codes for CAISAPLTRGSYEQYF. The rearrangement uses TRBV10-3 and TRBJ2-7; 7 bases fit TRBD1. With 4 bases clipped from V and 3 bases from J, the junction kept 12 bases outside the gene matches. Germline CDR1 and CDR2: ENHRY and SYGVKD. CDR3 length: 16 residues.

In its sample, this clonotype was seen a few times. V usage is TRBV13 and J usage is TRBJ2-7, with 7 bases matching TRBD2. The CDR3 runs 15 residues. The germline gives CDR1 PRHDT, CDR2 FYEKMQ (reference sequence). With V trimmed by 4 bases and J by 1 base, 7 bases remained unmatched. The CDR3 coding sequence is TGTGCCAGCAGCTCCGAGCGGGGATTATCCTACGAGCAGTACTTC. This translates into CASSSERGLSYEQYF.

This clonotype was seen ten or more times. J is TRBJ1-6 and V is TRBV10-3; D remains ambiguous. This CDR3 has 15 amino acids. V dropped 3 bases and J dropped 3 bases, with 9 bases sitting between them. Germline V lookup: CDR1 ENHRY, CDR2 SYGVKD. The CDR3 region is CAISDRQVYNSPLHF. Written as DNA, the CDR3 is TGTGCCATCAGTGATCGGCAGGTCTATAATTCACCCCTCCACTTT.

The CDR3 region has the DNA TGTGCCAGCGAGGCCCAGGGTCTGGCCGAAAAACTGTTTTTT. It encodes CASEAQGLAEKLFF. The rearrangement uses TRBV25-1 and TRBJ1-4, with D perhaps matching TRBD1 (5 bases). The V gene's germline CDR1 is MGHDK and CDR2 SYGVNS. V was cut by 8 bases and J by 8 bases, with 18 bases left in between. The CDR3 is 14 amino acids. Combining the CDR3 with reference TRBV25-1 and TRBJ1-4 gives the whole variable domain EADIYQTPRYLVIGTGKKITLECSQTMGHDKMYWYQQDPGMELHLIHYSYGVNSTEKGDLSSESTVSRIRTEHFPLTLESARPSHTSQYLCASEAQGLAEKLFFGSGTQLSVL.

Written as DNA, the CDR3 is TGTGCCAGCTCCCCCGGGGGATCTGGGGCCAACGTCCTGACTTTC. Its translation: CASSPGGSGANVLTF. The rearrangement joins TRBV2 to TRBJ2-6; tentatively, D is TRBD2 (6 bases). The V and J ends lost 8 bases and 1 base respectively, with 12 bases between them. Germline V gene sequence: CDR1 SNHLY, CDR2 FYNNEI. CDR3 length: 15 amino acids.

The CDR3 here is CASSLSVGLAYF. Written as DNA, the CDR3 is TGTGCCAGCAGCTTATCGGTGGGGTTAGCCTACTTC. The chain is built from TRBV11-2 and TRBJ2-4; no clear D gene. Germline loops: CDR1 SGHAT, CDR2 FQNNGV. This CDR3 region has 12 residues. The V gene lost 2 bases and the J gene lost 16 bases, with 15 bases spanning the gap.

At least ten counts were recorded for this clonotype. This chain links TRBV27 with TRBJ1-1; the D gene is possibly TRBD1 (6 bases). V was clipped by 8 bases and J by 7 bases, with 17 bases between them. Germline CDR1 is MNHEY and CDR2 is SMNVEV (reference sequence). This CDR3 has 13 residues. CDR3 in DNA: TGTGCCAGCCGCTATGCGGACAGACATGAAGCTTTCTTT. It yields the protein CASRYADRHEAFF.

The J gene is TRBJ1-5, the V gene TRBV5-4; D unclear. The length of the CDR3 is 15 residues. The ends were cut back, 1 base at V and 0 bases at J, with 8 bases in the middle. CDR1 and CDR2 from the germline V gene are SGHNT and YYREEE (reference sequence). CDR3: CASSLYPNSNQPQHF. The CDR3 DNA reads TGTGCCAGCAGCTTGTACCCCAATAGCAATCAGCCCCAGCATTTT.

This clonotype came up many times. The rearrangement joins TRBV5-1 to TRBJ1-1; unclear D gene. CDR1 SGHRS and CDR2 YFSETQ come from the germline V gene. This CDR3 contains 11 residues. The germline V and J ends were trimmed by 4 bases and 3 bases, with 4 bases remaining between them. CDR3 bases: TGCGCCAGCAGCCAAGACACTGAAGCTTTCTTT. This codes for CASSQDTEAFF.

V and J are TRBV9 and TRBJ2-5; 8 bases match TRBD1. CDR1 is SGDLS, CDR2 YYNGEE, per germline. Trimming cost V 5 bases and J 4 bases; bases outside gene matches: 4. The CDR3 has 13 residues. CDR3 coding DNA: TGTGCCAGCAGAGGACAGGGTGCAGAGACCCAGTACTTC. Translating gives CASRGQGAETQYF. Full variable domain (missing parts from reference TRBV9 and TRBJ2-5): DSGVTQTPKHLITATGQRVTLRCSPRSGDLSVYWYQQSLDQGLQFLIQYYNGEERAKGNILERFSAQQFPDLHSELNLSSLELGDSALYFCASRGQGAETQYFGPGTRLLVL.

The chain employs TRBV5-5 and TRBJ2-6; D remains unclear. Germline lookup yields CDR1 SGHKS and CDR2 YYEKEE (reference sequence). V was trimmed by 0 bases and J by 0 bases, leaving 10 bases between them. This CDR3 is built from 17 residues. This chain's CDR3 is CASSLAEKVSGANVLTF. The CDR3 nucleotides are TGTGCCAGCAGCTTGGCCGAGAAGGTCTCTGGGGCCAACGTCCTGACTTTC.

This clonotype was seen ten or more times. The CDR3 DNA is TGTGCCAGCTCACCAGCGGGGGCCACCAATCAGCCCCAGCATTTT. Amino acids: CASSPAGATNQPQHF. V gene TRBV18 combines with J gene TRBJ1-5, with D perhaps TRBD1 (6 bases). Germline assignment: CDR1 KGHSH and CDR2 LQKENI. CDR3 size: 15 residues. V shed 2 bases and J shed 3 bases, with 11 bases lying between them.

This clonotype has at least ten counts. The rearrangement links TRBV3-1 to TRBJ1-2, with TRBD1 matching 7 bases. This CDR3 contains 14 residues. Germline V gene data show CDR1 as LGHDT and CDR2 as YNNKEL (reference sequence). Germline trimming cut 3 bases from V and 3 bases from J; bases unmatched to any gene: 4. The CDR3 region is CASSQTGTDYGYTF. CDR3 DNA sequence: TGTGCCAGCAGCCAGACCGGGACAGACTATGGCTACACCTTC.

This clonotype was detected a few times. The CDR3 spells CASSGLAGSSTDTQYF. The CDR3, as DNA: TGTGCCAGCAGTGGACTAGCGGGGTCTAGCACAGATACGCAGTATTTT. V gene TRBV2 combines with J gene TRBJ2-3; 11 bases match TRBD2. This CDR3 has 16 amino acids. In germline, CDR1 is SNHLY, CDR2 FYNNEI. Germline trimming cut 4 bases from V and 0 bases from J; bases unmatched to any gene: 3.

V usage is TRBV29-1 and J usage is TRBJ2-5; D is possibly TRBD2 (5 bases). Between the trimmed V and J ends, which lost 6 bases and 4 bases, there was a span of 18 bases. CDR1 and CDR2 from the germline V gene are SQVTM and ANQGSEA. The CDR3 covers 14 residues. DNA for the CDR3: TGCAGCGTACGTGACGGGTCCCGGGGAGAGACCCAGTACTTC. Protein sequence: CSVRDGSRGETQYF.

The V gene is TRBV3-1, the J gene TRBJ2-3, with D maybe TRBD1 (5 bases). This CDR3 is 14 amino acids long. The germline gives CDR1 LGHDT, CDR2 YNNKEL (reference sequence). V was pared by 0 bases and J by 8 bases, with 12 bases between. CDR3 in amino acids: CASSQDGQGPTQYF. Here the CDR3 DNA reads TGTGCCAGCAGCCAAGATGGGCAGGGCCCTACGCAGTATTTT.

This clonotype was recorded many times. The gene calls are TRBV20-1 and TRBJ2-1, with 10 bases matching TRBD2. The V and J ends lost 3 bases and 7 bases, in that order; junction bases with no gene match: 6. Germline lookup yields CDR1 DFQATT and CDR2 SNEGSKA (reference sequence). The CDR3 consists of 14 residues. CDR3 bases: TGCAGTGCTAGTGCGAGCGGGGGGGCTAATGAGCAGTTCTTC. Translating it yields CSASASGGANEQFF.

This clonotype showed up just a few times. The gene calls are TRBV19 and TRBJ2-5; 9 positions match TRBD2. Looked up from germline, CDR1 is LNHDA and CDR2 is SQIVND (reference sequence). Germline trimming cut 4 bases from V and 1 base from J; bases unmatched to any gene: 4. The CDR3 extends over 15 amino acids. The DNA of the CDR3 is TGTGCCAGTAGTACCAAGGGACTAGCCCAAGAGACCCAGTACTTC. Translated, it gives CASSTKGLAQETQYF.

The chain couples TRBV20-1 to TRBJ2-3, with 8 bases fitting TRBD1. CDR3 length: 14 residues. V lost 5 bases to trimming and J lost 0 bases; unmatched junction nucleotides: 4. Germline CDR1 and CDR2: DFQATT and SNEGSKA (reference sequence). As DNA, the CDR3 is TGCAGTGCTTCCAGGACAGGGAGCACAGATACGCAGTATTTT. It is translated as CSASRTGSTDTQYF.

For this clonotype: This clone may be a read error of a much larger clone one base away. The gene calls are TRBV5-5 and TRBJ2-7, with D perhaps TRBD1 (6 bases). The CDR3 is 14 residues long. Trimming shortened V by 0 bases and J by 9 bases, and 16 bases separated the two germline ends. From germline, CDR1 is SGHKS and CDR2 YYEKEE (reference sequence). As DNA, the CDR3 is TGTGCCAGCAGCTTGGCACAGGGAGAAGGGCGGCAGTACTTC. Its protein product is CASSLAQGEGRQYF.

In this sample, this clonotype turned up many times. This chain connects TRBV7-6 to TRBJ2-1; weak D call: TRBD2 (6 bases). CDR1 SGHVS and CDR2 FNYEAQ come from the germline V gene. This CDR3 spans 16 amino acids. Trimming took off 5 bases at V and 4 bases at J, with 18 bases between the two ends. The CDR3 region is CASSLVSREEYNEQFF. The CDR3 coding sequence is TGTGCCAGCAGCCTCGTCTCGAGGGAGGAATACAATGAGCAGTTCTTC.

The chain couples TRBV7-2 to TRBJ2-7; unclear D gene. This CDR3 has 16 residues. The V and J ends lost 3 bases and 0 bases respectively, with 15 bases between them. CDR1 is SGHTA and CDR2 is FQGNSA in the germline V gene. The CDR3 sequence is CASSLTVAPVSYEQYF. DNA for the CDR3: TGTGCCAGCAGCTTGACTGTTGCTCCAGTCTCCTACGAGCAGTACTTC.

CDR3 sequence: CASSQGVANQPQHF. The CDR3 bases are TGCGCCAGCAGCCAAGGAGTTGCTAATCAGCCCCAGCATTTT. The chain recombines TRBV4-1 with TRBJ1-5, with unresolved D. This CDR3 is 14 amino acids long. V shed 1 base and J shed 4 bases, with 8 bases lying between them. Germline V gives CDR1 MGHRA, CDR2 YSYEKL.

This clonotype was recorded many times. This chain links TRBV7-2 with TRBJ2-7; D is perhaps TRBD2 (5 bases). Germline V lookup: CDR1 SGHTA, CDR2 FQGNSA. V dropped 2 bases and J dropped 4 bases, with 15 bases sitting between them. The length of the CDR3 is 15 residues. CDR3 DNA sequence: TGTGCCAGCAGCTTATCGCGCGGGTCTCCGTACGAGCAGTACTTC. Amino acid sequence: CASSLSRGSPYEQYF.

A remark on this clonotype: At one end the junction does not follow the germline gene, possibly because of a read error. The V call is TRBV5-1, the J call TRBJ1-1; D unresolved. Germline CDR1 SGHRS, CDR2 YFSETQ. CDR3 length equals 13 residues. The CDR3 loop reads CASSFNSVSEVFF. The CDR3 DNA follows: TGCGCCAGCAGCTTCAACTCTGTATCTGAAGTTTTCTTT.

Comment on this clonotype: One base away lies a much larger clone, so this may be a sequencing read error. The rearrangement joins TRBV27 to TRBJ2-2; D gene uncertain. Trimming took off 3 bases at V and 4 bases at J, with 9 bases between the two ends. Per germline, CDR1 MNHEY and CDR2 SMNVEV (reference sequence). The CDR3 is made up of 14 amino acids. The CDR3 protein is CASSFGRFTGELFF. The CDR3 region has the DNA TGTGCCAGCAGTTTCGGCAGATTCACCGGGGAGCTGTTTTTT.

This chain uses TRBV5-5 with TRBJ1-2, with D perhaps matching TRBD1 (5 bases). Trimming pared 4 bases from V and 8 bases from J, leaving 18 bases between. This CDR3 region has 14 residues. Per germline, CDR1 SGHKS and CDR2 YYEKEE (reference sequence). The CDR3 nucleotides read TGTGCCAGCAGCCAGATCGCCAGGGATGAAGGCTACACCTTC. This translates into CASSQIARDEGYTF.

This clonotype turned up a few times. V and J are TRBV5-1 and TRBJ1-5, with 8 bases matching TRBD1. V shed 4 bases and J 6 bases; nucleotides not matched to a gene: 6. There are 14 residues in the CDR3. Germline V gene sequence: CDR1 SGHRS, CDR2 YFSETQ. In DNA form, the CDR3 reads TGCGCCAGCAGCCCGACAGGGGCAGGTCAGCCCCAGCATTTT. Protein: CASSPTGAGQPQHF. The full variable domain, rest sourced from reference TRBV5-1 and TRBJ1-5, is KAGVTQTPRYLIKTRGQQVTLSCSPISGHRSVSWYQQTPGQGLQFLFEYFSETQRNKGNFPGRFSGRQFSNSRSEMNVSTLELGDSALYLCASSPTGAGQPQHFGDGTRLSIL.

This clonotype has a handful of counts. V gene TRBV12-3 or TRBV12-4 combines with J gene TRBJ1-1, with 9 bases lining up with TRBD1. The CDR3 length is 14 residues. Trimming at V came to 6 bases and at J to 7 bases, leaving 9 bases not matched to a gene. The CDR3 DNA reads TGTGCCAGCAGCATAACAGGGGGCGGGGGTGAAGCTTTCTTT. Translated, it gives CASSITGGGGEAFF.